Listed below are T cell receptor beta chains from one sample, sequenced in a study of memory CD4+ T cells and cytomegalovirus serostatus. Clones were read by immunoSEQ multiplex PCR, and TCRdb kept only the in-frame ones, dropping some. Among some 41,000 clones, 60% to 85% were seen once, and the ten largest hold under 6.5%. Sequenced material: memory CD4+ T cells from blood. Every receptor here comes from an adult in good health and CMV-seronegative. Both conserved end residues are part of each CDR3. D genes are given only for firm matches. Clone size is not always given. Where it is, it says once, few, many or a class for expanded clones.

abundance | len | d_gene | j_gene | v_gene | CDR3nt | CDR3aa
NA | 13 | TRBD1 | TRBJ2-7 | TRBV19 | TGTGCCAGTAGTACCAGGACAGGGCACGAGCAGTACTTC | CASSTRTGHEQYF
NA | 14 | NA | TRBJ2-1 | TRBV7-9 | TGTGCCAGCAGCCATCGGCTAGAATCCAATGAGCAGTTCTTC | CASSHRLESNEQFF
NA | 13 | NA | TRBJ1-1 | TRBV7-9 | TGTGCCAGCAGGGCCCAAGTGAACACTGAAGCTTTCTTT | CASRAQVNTEAFF
NA | 14 | NA | TRBJ2-1 | TRBV7-2 | TGTGCCAGCAGCTTCGACCGTACATTCAATGAGCAGTTCTTC | CASSFDRTFNEQFF
NA | 15 | NA | TRBJ2-5 | TRBV30 | TGTGCCTGGAGTGTACCGGGAGAGTTGGGACAGACCCAGTACTTC | CAWSVPGELGQTQYF
NA | 16 | NA | TRBJ2-5 | TRBV10-3 | TGTGCCATCAGTGCGGGGACGTTGAGGGCTGGGGAGACCCAGTACTTC | CAISAGTLRAGETQYF
NA | 16 | TRBD1 | TRBJ2-6 | TRBV11-2 | TGTGCCAGCAGCCCCAACAGGGGGCGAGGGGCCAACGTCCTGACTTTC | CASSPNRGRGANVLTF
NA | 15 | TRBD2 | TRBJ2-1 | TRBV4-3 | TGCGCCAGCAGCCAAGGTGCTAGCGGGAGGGCTGAGCAGTTCTTC | CASSQGASGRAEQFF
NA | 14 | TRBD1 | TRBJ1-5 | TRBV18 | TGTGCCAGCTCAGGGACAGATAGCAATCAGCCCCAGCATTTT | CASSGTDSNQPQHF
few | 15 | NA | TRBJ1-1 | TRBV6-1 | TGTGCCAGCAGTGAGGGAAGGGGCCTGAACACTGAAGCTTTCTTT | CASSEGRGLNTEAFF